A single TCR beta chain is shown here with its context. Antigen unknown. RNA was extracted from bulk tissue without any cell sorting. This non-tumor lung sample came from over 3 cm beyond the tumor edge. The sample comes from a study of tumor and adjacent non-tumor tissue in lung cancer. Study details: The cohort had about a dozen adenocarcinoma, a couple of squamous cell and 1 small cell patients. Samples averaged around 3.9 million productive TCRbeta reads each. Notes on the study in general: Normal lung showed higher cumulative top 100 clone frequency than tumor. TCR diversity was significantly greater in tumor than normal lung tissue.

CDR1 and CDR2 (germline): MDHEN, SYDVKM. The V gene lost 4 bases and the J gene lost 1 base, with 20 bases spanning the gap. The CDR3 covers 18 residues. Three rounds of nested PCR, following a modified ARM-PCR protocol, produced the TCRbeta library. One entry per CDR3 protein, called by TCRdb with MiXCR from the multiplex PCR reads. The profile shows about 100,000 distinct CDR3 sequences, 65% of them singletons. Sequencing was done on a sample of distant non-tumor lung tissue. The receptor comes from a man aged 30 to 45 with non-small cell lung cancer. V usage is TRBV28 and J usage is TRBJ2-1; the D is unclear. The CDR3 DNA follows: TGTGCCAGCAGTTCCCCCATAGCTGAGGAGAGTTCCTACAATGAGCAGTTCTTC. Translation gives CASSSPIAEESSYNEQFF.